This T cell receptor beta chain was profiled in a study of OX40 agonist ivuxolimab in advanced cancers. Study-wide context: Given to patients was ivuxolimab, an agonistic anti-OX40 (CD134) antibody.

Sampling of blood occurred at baseline, cycle 4 day 1, and cycle 7 day 1. The CDR3 loop spans 15 amino acids. With 3 bases clipped from V and 8 bases from J, the junction kept 12 bases outside the gene matches. The germline gives CDR1 KGHSH, CDR2 LQKENI. Using immunoSEQ multiplex PCR, the repertoire was profiled, and TCRdb retains in-frame clones only, with some absent. The sample holds roughly 83,000 clones, 70% to 85% seen once. Study conclusions and caveats: Part of the nonresponder group also had normalized T-cell clonal expansion that was low.

This clone was observed a single time. Antigen: not known. Sequencing used CD4+ or CD8+ T cells sorted from blood, obtained in a trial of the OX40 agonist ivuxolimab. The source of this sequence is an adult with an advanced solid tumor such as melanoma, head and neck, liver or kidney cancer. This chain uses TRBV18 with TRBJ1-2; 7 nucleotides match TRBD1. The CDR3 spells CASSPKQGLGEGYTF. The CDR3 DNA reads TGTGCCAGCTCACCGAAACAGGGGTTGGGGGAAGGCTACACCTTC.